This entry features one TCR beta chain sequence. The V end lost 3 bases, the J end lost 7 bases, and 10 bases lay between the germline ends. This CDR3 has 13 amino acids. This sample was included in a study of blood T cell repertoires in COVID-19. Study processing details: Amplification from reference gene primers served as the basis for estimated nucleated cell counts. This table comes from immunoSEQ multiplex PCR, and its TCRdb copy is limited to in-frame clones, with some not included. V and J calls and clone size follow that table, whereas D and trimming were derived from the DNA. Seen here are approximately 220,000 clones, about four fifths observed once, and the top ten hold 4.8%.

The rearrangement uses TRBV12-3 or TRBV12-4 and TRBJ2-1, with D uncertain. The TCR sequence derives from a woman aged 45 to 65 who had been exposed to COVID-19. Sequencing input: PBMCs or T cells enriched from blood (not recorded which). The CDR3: CASSFGGPNEQFF. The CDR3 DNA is TGTGCCAGCAGTTTTGGTGGGCCGAATGAGCAGTTCTTC.